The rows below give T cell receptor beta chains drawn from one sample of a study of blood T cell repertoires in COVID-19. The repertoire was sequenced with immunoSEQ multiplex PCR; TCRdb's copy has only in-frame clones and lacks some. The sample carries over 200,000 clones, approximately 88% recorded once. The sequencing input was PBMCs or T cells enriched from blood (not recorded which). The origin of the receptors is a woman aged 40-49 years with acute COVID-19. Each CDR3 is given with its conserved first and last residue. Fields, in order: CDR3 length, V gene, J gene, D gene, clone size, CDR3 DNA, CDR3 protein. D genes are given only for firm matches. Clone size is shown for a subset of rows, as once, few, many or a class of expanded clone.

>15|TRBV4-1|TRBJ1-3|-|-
TGCGCCAGCAGCCAAGCGGGGGTTTCTGGAAACACCATATATTTT
CASSQAGVSGNTIYF
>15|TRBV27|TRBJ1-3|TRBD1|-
TGTGCCAGCAGCATGACAGGGGGCACTGGAAACACCATATATTTT
CASSMTGGTGNTIYF
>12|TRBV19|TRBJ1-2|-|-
TGTGCCAGTAGTATACAGGGTGGGGGCTACACCTTC
CASSIQGGGYTF
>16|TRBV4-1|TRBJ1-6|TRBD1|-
TGCGCCAGCAGCCTACGACAGGGGGCGCGAAATTCACCCCTCCACTTT
CASSLRQGARNSPLHF
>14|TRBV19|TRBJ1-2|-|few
TGTGCCAGTACCCTTACAGGGAGCGTGCGGGGCTACACCTTC
CASTLTGSVRGYTF
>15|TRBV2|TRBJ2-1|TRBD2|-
TGTGCCAGCAGCGTTAGCGGGGGGCCGGGGGGCGAGCAGTTCTTC
CASSVSGGPGGEQFF
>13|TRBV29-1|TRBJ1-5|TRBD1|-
TGCAGCGTCCTGGGACAGGGAACGCAGCCCCAGCATTTT
CSVLGQGTQPQHF
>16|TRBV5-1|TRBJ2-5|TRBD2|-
TGCGCCAGCAGCCCCGGACTAGCGGGGGCCCAAGAGACCCAGTACTTC
CASSPGLAGAQETQYF
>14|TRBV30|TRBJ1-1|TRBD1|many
TGTGCCTGGAGGACAGGGGTGGCGAACACTGAAGCTTTCTTT
CAWRTGVANTEAFF
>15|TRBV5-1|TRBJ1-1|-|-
TGCGCCAGCAGCTTGGTAGGGGTCCAGGACACTGAAGCTTTCTTT
CASSLVGVQDTEAFF
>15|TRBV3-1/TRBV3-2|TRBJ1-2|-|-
TGTGCCAGCAGCCAAGGATGGCAGGGGAACTATGGCTACACCTTC
CASSQGWQGNYGYTF
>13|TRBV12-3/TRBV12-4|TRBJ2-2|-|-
TGTGCCAGCAGTTGGCGGTCTACCGGGGAGCTGTTTTTT
CASSWRSTGELFF
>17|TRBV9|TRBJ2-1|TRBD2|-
TGTGCCAGCAGCGTAGCTACCTTTGGCGGGAGTTTTAATGAGCAGTTCTTC
CASSVATFGGSFNEQFF
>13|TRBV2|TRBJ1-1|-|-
TGTGCCAGCATCCAATTGAGGGACACTGAAGCTTTCTTT
CASIQLRDTEAFF
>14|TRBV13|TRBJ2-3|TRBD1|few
TGTGCCAGCAGCTCCCAGGGGGCCGGCGATACGCAGTATTTT
CASSSQGAGDTQYF
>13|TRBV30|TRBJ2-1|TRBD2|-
TGTGCCTGGAGTGAACGGGGGGTTAGAGAGCAGTTCTTC
CAWSERGVREQFF
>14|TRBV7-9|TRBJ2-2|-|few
TGTGCCAGCAGCTTCTTGCGAGACACCGGGGAGCTGTTTTTT
CASSFLRDTGELFF
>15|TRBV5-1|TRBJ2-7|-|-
TGCGCCAGCAGCTTGGTTGCGGACAGCTCCTACGAGCAGTACTTC
CASSLVADSSYEQYF
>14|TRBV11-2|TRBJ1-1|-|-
TGTGCCAGCAGCTTAGGACAGACGAACACTGAAGCTTTCTTT
CASSLGQTNTEAFF
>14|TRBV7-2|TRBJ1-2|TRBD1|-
TGTGCCAGCAATTTGGACAGGGCCAACTATGGCTACACCTTC
CASNLDRANYGYTF
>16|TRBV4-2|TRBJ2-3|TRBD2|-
TGTGCCAGCAGCCAAGATCCGGGGGGAATCACAGATACGCAGTATTTT
CASSQDPGGITDTQYF
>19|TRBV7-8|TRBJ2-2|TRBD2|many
TGTGCCAGCAGCTTAGTTTTAGTACCAGCGGGAGGGAACACCGGGGAGCTGTTTTTT
CASSLVLVPAGGNTGELFF
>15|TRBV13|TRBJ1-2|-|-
TGTGCCAGCAGCTTACCGGACAGTTCTAACTATGGCTACACCTTC
CASSLPDSSNYGYTF
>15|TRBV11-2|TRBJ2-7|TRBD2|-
TGTGCCAGCAGCCCCTGGGTGGGAGGGGCCTACGAGCAGTACTTC
CASSPWVGGAYEQYF
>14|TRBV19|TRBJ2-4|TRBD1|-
TGTGCCAGTAACAGGGGATTTTTACAAAACATTCAGTACTTC
CASNRGFLQNIQYF
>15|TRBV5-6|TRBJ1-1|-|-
TGTGCCAGCAGCCTCGGGAGTCGGATGAACACTGAAGCTTTCTTT
CASSLGSRMNTEAFF
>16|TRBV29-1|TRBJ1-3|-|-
TGCAGCGTTGAAAGCCCCTCTGAATACTCTGGAAACACCATATATTTT
CSVESPSEYSGNTIYF
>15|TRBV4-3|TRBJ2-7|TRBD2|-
TGCGCCAGCAGCCAAGATTCGGGCGGGGGGGCCGAGCAGTACTTC
CASSQDSGGGAEQYF
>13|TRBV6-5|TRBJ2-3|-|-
TGTGCCAGCAATGGGCAGAACACAGATACGCAGTATTTT
CASNGQNTDTQYF
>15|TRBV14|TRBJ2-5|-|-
TGTGCCAGCAGCCAGCGGTGGACTCTCCAAGAGACCCAGTACTTC
CASSQRWTLQETQYF
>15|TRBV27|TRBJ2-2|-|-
TGTGCCAGCAGTTTATTCTCGCAAGCCACCGGGGAGCTGTTTTTT
CASSLFSQATGELFF
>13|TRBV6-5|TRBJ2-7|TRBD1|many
TGTGCCAGCAGTCCTGACAGGGGGCGCGAGCAGTACTTC
CASSPDRGREQYF
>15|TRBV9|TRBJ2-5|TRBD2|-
TGTGCCAGCAGGAGTAGCGGGGGGGCCGAAGAGACCCAGTACTTC
CASRSSGGAEETQYF
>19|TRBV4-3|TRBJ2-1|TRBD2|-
TGCGCCAGCAGCCAAGAAGGGCCGGGACTAGCGGGGGGTAGGAATGAGCAGTTCTTC
CASSQEGPGLAGGRNEQFF
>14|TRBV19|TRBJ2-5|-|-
TGTGCCAGTAGTATAGTAGCTGCTTGGGAGACCCAGTACTTC
CASSIVAAWETQYF
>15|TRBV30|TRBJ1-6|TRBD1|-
TGTGGCTTGCGACAGGGGGAAGTCCCTGGGTCACCCCTCCACTTT
CGLRQGEVPGSPLHF
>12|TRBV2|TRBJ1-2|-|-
TGTGCCACACTACCAGAAAGATTTGGCTACACCTTC
CATLPERFGYTF
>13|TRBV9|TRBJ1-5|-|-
TGTGCCAGCAGCTCGACAGTGAATCAGCCCCAGCATTTT
CASSSTVNQPQHF
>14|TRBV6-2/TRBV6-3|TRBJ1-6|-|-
TGTGCCAGCAGTTACTCGACAGTTAATTCACCCCTCCACTTT
CASSYSTVNSPLHF
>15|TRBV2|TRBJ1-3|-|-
TGTGCCAGCAGTGAAACACAGGGCTCTGGAAACACCATATATTTT
CASSETQGSGNTIYF
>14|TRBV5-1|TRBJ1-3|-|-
TGCGCCAGCAGCCGGACAGCCTCTGGAAACACCATATATTTT
CASSRTASGNTIYF
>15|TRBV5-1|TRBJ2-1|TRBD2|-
TGCGCCAGCAGCTTGGCCTTGCTAGCGGACAATGAGCAGTTCTTC
CASSLALLADNEQFF
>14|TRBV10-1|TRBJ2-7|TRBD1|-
TGCGCCAGCAGTACCGGGACAGGGGACTACGAGCAGTACTTC
CASSTGTGDYEQYF
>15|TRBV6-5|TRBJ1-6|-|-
TGTGCCAGCAGTTACTCGTCCAGGGATAATTCACCCCTCCACTTT
CASSYSSRDNSPLHF
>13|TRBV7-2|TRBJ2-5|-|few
TGTGCCAGCAGCTTCTCAGGGCAAGAGACCCAGTACTTC
CASSFSGQETQYF
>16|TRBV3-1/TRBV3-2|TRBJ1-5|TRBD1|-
TGTGCCAGCACCCCCAATGGGACAGATAGCAATCAGCCCCAGCATTTT
CASTPNGTDSNQPQHF
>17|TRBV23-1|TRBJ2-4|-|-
TGCGCCAGCAGGGTACAGGGCCCTAGACTAGCCAAAAACATTCAGTACTTC
CASRVQGPRLAKNIQYF
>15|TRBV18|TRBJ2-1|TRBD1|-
TGTGCCAGCTCACCACGGGACAGGGTATACAATGAGCAGTTCTTC
CASSPRDRVYNEQFF
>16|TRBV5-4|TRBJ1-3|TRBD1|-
TGTGCCAGCAGCTTGGGGGGGACAGGGTCTGGAAACACCATATATTTT
CASSLGGTGSGNTIYF
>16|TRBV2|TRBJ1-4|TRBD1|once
TGTGCCAGCAGTGAGCTTTATAGACAGGGGCCTGAAAAACTGTTTTTT
CASSELYRQGPEKLFF
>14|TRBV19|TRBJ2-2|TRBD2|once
TGTGCCAGTAGTAGGAGGGAGGGCCCCGGGGAGCTGTTTTTT
CASSRREGPGELFF
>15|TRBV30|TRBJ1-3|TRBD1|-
TGTGCCTGGAGCGACAGGGGGCTGGATGGAAACACCATATATTTT
CAWSDRGLDGNTIYF
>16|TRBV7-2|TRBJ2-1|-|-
TGTGCCAGCAGCTTAGGGACAGCCAGCTCCTACAATGAGCAGTTCTTC
CASSLGTASSYNEQFF
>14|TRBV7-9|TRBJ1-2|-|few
TGTGCCAGCAGCCCTGGGGCGTCCGGCAGTGGCTACACCTTC
CASSPGASGSGYTF
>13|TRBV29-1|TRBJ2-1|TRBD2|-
TGCAGGGCCGCGGGGCTAGCGGGAGGGGAGCAGTTCTTC
CRAAGLAGGEQFF
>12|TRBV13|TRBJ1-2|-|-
TGTGCCAGCAGCTTCGGTACCTATGGCTACACCTTC
CASSFGTYGYTF